The 19 T cell receptor beta chains presented below share a single source sample, sequenced in a study of T-cell memory formation after mild COVID-19. MiXCR was run by TCRdb on the 5' RACE reads, yielding one entry per CDR3 protein. The sample has roughly 300,000 distinct CDR3 sequences, 8% to 10% seen once. The specimen was PBMCs or a T cell subset sorted from them (not recorded which). The receptors derive from a man between 18 and 29 years old who had mild COVID-19 (a few samples of this study predate the infection). Cell type and time point are not known.

This clonotype was counted at least ten times. The chain is built from TRBV3-1 and TRBJ1-1; D is unresolved. Germline lookup yields CDR1 LGHDT and CDR2 YNNKEL (reference sequence). Trimming took off 4 bases at V and 2 bases at J, with 14 bases between the two ends. The CDR3 loop spans 15 amino acids. CDR3 DNA: TGTGCCAGCAGCCGGACCGAGGTGGCAAACACTGAAGCTTTCTTT. Its protein product is CASSRTEVANTEAFF.

This clonotype has a handful of counts. V usage is TRBV6-2 or TRBV6-3 and J usage is TRBJ1-5, with unresolved D. From germline, CDR1 is MNHEY and CDR2 SVGEGT. V gave up 5 bases and J gave up 6 bases, with 17 bases separating them. The CDR3 covers 15 residues. The CDR3 sequence: CASSRWAPRFQPQHF. CDR3 nucleotides: TGTGCCAGCAGTCGGTGGGCCCCTCGTTTTCAGCCCCAGCATTTT.

The sample holds a few counts of this clonotype. This sequence joins TRBV6-6 and TRBJ1-2; D is perhaps TRBD1 (5 bases). The CDR3 sequence is 14 residues long. CDR1 and CDR2 (germline): MNHNY, SVGAGI (reference sequence). Trimming removed 4 bases from V and 2 bases from J, with 11 bases in between. The CDR3 coding sequence is TGTGCCAGCAGTTTCTCCTCAGGGAACTATGGCTACACCTTC. This gives the protein CASSFSSGNYGYTF.

The chain joins TRBV6-2 or TRBV6-3 to TRBJ2-6; D possibly corresponds to TRBD2 (5 bases). Germline CDR1 is MNHEY and CDR2 is SVGEGT. Trimming took off 2 bases at V and 4 bases at J, with 9 bases between the two ends. CDR3 length: 15 residues. Here the CDR3 reads CASSYEGAGANVLTF. The CDR3, as DNA: TGTGCCAGCAGTTACGAGGGCGCGGGGGCCAACGTCCTGACTTTC.

The chain joins TRBV28 to TRBJ2-2; D may be TRBD1 (5 bases). This CDR3 spans 16 amino acids. V was shortened by 5 bases and J by 1 base, with 14 bases between the two germline ends. Germline V gene data show CDR1 as MDHEN and CDR2 as SYDVKM. The CDR3 sequence: CASSPWGQGNTGELFF. The CDR3 DNA is TGTGCCAGCAGTCCATGGGGTCAGGGGAACACCGGGGAGCTGTTTTTT.

This chain connects TRBV20-1 to TRBJ2-4, with a weak D call TRBD2 (5 bases). V was pared by 1 base and J by 8 bases, with 15 bases between. Per the germline V gene, CDR1 is DFQATT and CDR2 is SNEGSKA (reference sequence). There are 14 residues in the CDR3. This chain's CDR3 is CSARGFARRDIQYF. For the CDR3, the DNA is TGCAGTGCTAGAGGTTTCGCTCGGCGGGACATTCAGTACTTC.

The gene calls are TRBV15 and TRBJ2-5; D is tentatively TRBD1 or TRBD2 (6 bases each). Trimming stripped 0 bases from V and 0 bases from J, with 11 bases between. This CDR3 contains 16 residues. Germline V gives CDR1 LNHNV, CDR2 YYDKDF (reference sequence). The CDR3 spells CATSRDIGGHQETQYF. CDR3 in DNA: TGTGCCACCAGCAGAGATATCGGGGGCCACCAAGAGACCCAGTACTTC.

The chain links TRBV19 to TRBJ2-3; maybe TRBD2 (5 bases). The CDR3 runs 17 residues. CDR1 and CDR2 (germline): LNHDA, SQIVND (reference sequence). V was shortened by 5 bases and J by 3 bases, with 21 bases between the two germline ends. The CDR3 nucleotides are TGTGCCAGTAGTCTTTATGGAGCGAGCGGAGCTACAGATACGCAGTATTTT. Amino acids: CASSLYGASGATDTQYF.

The chain links TRBV5-5 to TRBJ1-1; D remains unclear. In germline, CDR1 is SGHKS, CDR2 YYEKEE (reference sequence). V lost 1 base and J 0 bases, leaving 10 bases between the germline ends. The CDR3 is made up of 15 amino acids. The DNA for the CDR3 is TGTGCCAGCAGCTTGATGGGCCGTTTGAACACTGAAGCTTTCTTT. Its translation: CASSLMGRLNTEAFF.

This clonotype has just a few counts. The chain recombines TRBV11-2 with TRBJ1-5; the match to TRBD1 covers 7 bases. V lost 0 bases to trimming and J lost 10 bases; unmatched junction nucleotides: 3. Germline lookup yields CDR1 SGHAT and CDR2 FQNNGV. The CDR3 contains 13 residues. The CDR3 is CASSLDYRGPQHF. The DNA for the CDR3 is TGTGCCAGCAGCTTAGATTACAGGGGACCCCAGCATTTT.

This clonotype was counted at least ten times. V usage is TRBV18 and J usage is TRBJ2-3; a weak D match, TRBD1 (6 bases). CDR1 and CDR2 (germline): KGHSH, LQKENI. Trimming removed 0 bases from V and 5 bases from J, with 9 bases in between. The CDR3 has 14 amino acids. This CDR3 reads CASSPPEGVDTQYF. The CDR3 nucleotides read TGTGCCAGCTCACCACCCGAGGGGGTAGATACGCAGTATTTT.

The J gene is TRBJ2-7, the V gene TRBV29-1, with no clear D. Germline loops: CDR1 SQVTM, CDR2 ANQGSEA. The V gene lost 4 bases and the J gene lost 4 bases, with 23 bases spanning the gap. The CDR3 runs to 16 residues. CDR3 in DNA: TGCAGCGTTGTACCGCTGGGGTTTTCTGGTAGTTACGAGCAGTACTTC. Its translation: CSVVPLGFSGSYEQYF.

This sequence joins TRBV14 and TRBJ1-2; TRBD1 might be the D (5 bases). The CDR3 runs 16 residues. Germline V gene sequence: CDR1 SGHDN, CDR2 FVKESK. V lost 4 bases to trimming and J lost 2 bases, with 17 bases between them. CDR3 in amino acids: CASSRKGGAGNYGYTF. The CDR3 nucleotides read TGTGCCAGCAGCCGCAAGGGAGGGGCGGGGAACTATGGCTACACCTTC. Based on the CDR3 plus reference TRBV14 and TRBJ1-2, the full variable domain is EAGVTQFPSHSVIEKGQTVTLRCDPISGHDNLYWYRRVMGKEIKFLLHFVKESKQDESGMPNNRFLAERTGGTYSTLKVQPAELEDSGVYFCASSRKGGAGNYGYTFGSGTRLTVV.

This clonotype was picked up many times. V usage is TRBV18 and J usage is TRBJ2-2; D ambiguous. The germline CDR1 and CDR2 sequences are KGHSH and LQKENI. This CDR3 region has 14 residues. V was trimmed by 1 base and J by 5 bases, leaving 8 bases between them. The DNA for the CDR3 is TGTGCCAGCTCACCACGGACGGTTACCGGGGAGCTGTTTTTT. Translated, it gives CASSPRTVTGELFF.

The rearrangement uses TRBV19 and TRBJ2-7, with D perhaps matching TRBD2 (6 bases). The CDR3 runs to 12 residues. V was clipped by 7 bases and J by 5 bases, with 12 bases between them. The V gene's germline CDR1 is LNHDA and CDR2 SQIVND (reference sequence). CDR3 sequence: CASTNWRDEQYF. CDR3 nucleotides: TGTGCCAGTACCAATTGGAGGGACGAGCAGTACTTC.

In DNA, the CDR3 is TGTGCCAGCAGCTTGGGGGACAGCCTTCAGCCCCAGCATTTT. Protein product: CASSLGDSLQPQHF. The chain carries TRBV5-6 and TRBJ1-5; 7 bases match TRBD1. This CDR3 is 14 amino acids long. Germline assignment: CDR1 SGHDT and CDR2 YYEEEE. V was clipped by 0 bases and J by 6 bases; unmatched bases: 3.

This clonotype was detected a few times. The chain combines TRBV5-1 with TRBJ2-1; 9 bases align to TRBD1. Looked up from germline, CDR1 is SGHRS and CDR2 is YFSETQ. This CDR3 spans 16 amino acids. V shed 4 bases, J shed 9 bases, and the junction held 14 bases outside the gene matches. The CDR3 here is CASSPRTGEFTAEQFF. The CDR3 bases are TGCGCCAGCAGCCCGAGGACAGGGGAATTTACGGCTGAGCAGTTCTTC.

The J gene is TRBJ2-7, the V gene TRBV15, with D unclear. Deletions cut 2 bases from V and 5 bases from J, with 10 bases between. Germline values: CDR1 LNHNV, CDR2 YYDKDF (reference sequence). This CDR3 region has 13 residues. CDR3 bases: TGTGCCACCAGCAGACGACTTGGGGACGAGCAGTACTTC. This codes for CATSRRLGDEQYF.

The chain combines TRBV7-8 with TRBJ1-1; a possible D gene is TRBD1 (6 bases). Germline CDR1 SGHVS, CDR2 FQNEAQ. This CDR3 contains 16 residues. V was cut by 5 bases and J by 5 bases, with 21 bases left in between. The CDR3 nucleotides read TGTGCCAGCAGCCACGCCGGGGGCCCACGGAAGACTGAAGCTTTCTTT. Protein product: CASSHAGGPRKTEAFF. The full variable domain, completed using reference TRBV7-8 and TRBJ1-1, is GAGVSQSPRYKVAKRGQDVALRCDPISGHVSLFWYQQALGQGPEFLTYFQNEAQLDKSGLPSDRFFAERPEGSVSTLKIQRTQQEDSAVYLCASSHAGGPRKTEAFFGQGTRLTVV.